This TCR beta chain was recorded in a study of cytomegalovirus exposure and HLA in healthy donors. Study-level points and caveats: In an earlier analysis, in roughly 580 donors, most V segments appeared productive either ~87% or ~30% of the time. In a later analysis, HLA-associated beta chains showed higher expansion and lower generation probabilities than comparable chains. Based on reports, TCR beta sequences accurately predicted HLA-A and HLA-B alleles for most subjects. Donor immune exposure was known only as CMV serostatus.

The sample holds one count of this clone. The antigen is not known. The CDR3 loop spans 15 amino acids. Deletions cut 6 bases from V and 7 bases from J, with 16 bases between. Germline V gene data show CDR1 as MNHEY and CDR2 as SVGAGI. PCR used 60 Vbeta primers and 13 Jbeta primers. The method was immunoSEQ multiplex PCR; TCRdb's version includes in-frame clones alone and lacks a portion of them. The sample shows 60,000 to 70,000 clones, around 80% of them seen only once. The sequencing sample was made of PBMCs. The clonotype comes from a woman aged 25 to 45 in good health and CMV-seronegative. The chain carries TRBV6-5 and TRBJ1-6, with D perhaps matching TRBD1 (5 bases). CDR3 coding DNA: TGTGCCAGCAGCGCAAGCCGGGGGAGGAATTCACCCCTCCACTTT. This encodes CASSASRGRNSPLHF.